This T cell receptor (beta chain) was identified in a study of blood T cells in healthy people across ages. Overall study results and limits: Long-lived donors had more naive CD4+ cells and higher diversity than aged donors.

There are 12 residues in the CDR3. From germline, CDR1 is SQVTM and CDR2 ANQGSEA. V was pared by 6 bases and J by 6 bases, with 12 bases between. Next came a second PCR, run for about 7 to 12 cycles, which used a sample-barcoded 5' primer along with a J-beta primer mix. TCRdb reprocessed the 5' RACE reads with MiXCR, giving one entry per CDR3 protein. The table records some 1.6 million distinct CDR3 sequences, roughly a third of them present only once. Worth noting for this clonotype: Antigen unknown.

The rearrangement links TRBV29-1 to TRBJ2-1; no reliable D call. The TCR sequence derives from a woman aged 25 to 39 in good health. The specimen sequenced was blood. The CDR3 sequence: CSVGLSGNEQFF. The CDR3 DNA is TGCAGCGTCGGCCTCTCGGGCAATGAGCAGTTCTTC.